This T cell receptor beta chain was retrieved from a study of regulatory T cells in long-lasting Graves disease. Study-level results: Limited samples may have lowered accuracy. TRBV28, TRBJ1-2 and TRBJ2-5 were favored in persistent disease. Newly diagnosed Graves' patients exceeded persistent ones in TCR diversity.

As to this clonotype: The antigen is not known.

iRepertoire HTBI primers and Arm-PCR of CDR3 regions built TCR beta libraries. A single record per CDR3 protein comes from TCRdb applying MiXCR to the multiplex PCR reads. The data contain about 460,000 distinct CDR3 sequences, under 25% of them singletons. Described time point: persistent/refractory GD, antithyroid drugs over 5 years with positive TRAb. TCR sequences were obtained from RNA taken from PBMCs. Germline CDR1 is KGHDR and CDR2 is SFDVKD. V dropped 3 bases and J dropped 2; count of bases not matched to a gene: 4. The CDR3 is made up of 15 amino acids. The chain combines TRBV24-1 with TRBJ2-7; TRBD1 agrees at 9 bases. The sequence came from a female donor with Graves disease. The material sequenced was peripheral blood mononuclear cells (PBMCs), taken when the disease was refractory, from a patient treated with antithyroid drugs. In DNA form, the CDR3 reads TGTGCCACCAGTGATGGGACAGGGCCACCCTACGAGCAGTACTTC. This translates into CATSDGTGPPYEQYF.